Below are 23 T cell receptor beta chains sequenced from a single sample in a study of T cells in women clearing cervical HPV infection. Profiling relied on immunoSEQ multiplex PCR, and the TCRdb table lists in-frame clones only, not all of them. This listing includes about 36,000 clones. Sequencing was performed on blood buffy coat. The receptors shown here come from a woman between 18 and 75 years old with a cervical HPV16 infection that either progressed to CIN3+ or cleared (not recorded which).

Worth noting for this clone: The read terminates 3 residues before the CDR3 end, so the remaining end is supplied by the germline J gene. This sample includes further DNA sequences coding for the same CDR3. This chain uses TRBV5-1 with TRBJ1-2; tentative D call: TRBD1 (5 bases). CDR1 and CDR2 from the germline V gene are SGHRS and YFSETQ. The CDR3 is made up of 14 amino acids. CDR3 DNA, as far as it was read: TGCGCCAGCAGCCCTAACACAGGTCTCGGCGGC. Encoded protein: CASSPNTGLGG. The whole CDR3 is CASSPNTGLGGYTF.

On this clone: The read ends 3 residues shy of where the CDR3 ends; the end is completed using the germline J gene. The chain has TRBV15 and TRBJ2-2; no firm D call. In germline, CDR1 is LNHNV, CDR2 YYDKDF (reference sequence). V was pared by 0 bases and J by 1 base, with 6 bases between. The CDR3 contains 15 residues. The CDR3 DNA, read in part, is TGTGCCACCAGCAGAGATAAGGGGAACACCGGGGAG. Protein sequence: CATSRDKGNTGE. The entire CDR3 is CATSRDKGNTGELFF. Full variable domain (outside the CDR3, taken from reference TRBV15 and TRBJ2-2): DAMVIQNPRYQVTQFGKPVTLSCSQTLNHNVMYWYQQKSSQAPKLLFHYYDKDFNNEADTPDNFQSRRPNTSFCFLDIRSPGLGDTAMYLCATSRDKGNTGELFFGEGSRLTVL.

Comments on this clone: The DNA ends 3 residues before the CDR3 does, and the rest of the CDR3 is filled in from the germline J gene. The V gene is TRBV10-3, the J gene TRBJ2-7, with 7 bases that match TRBD1. V shed 5 bases, J shed 3 bases, and the junction held 19 bases outside the gene matches. This CDR3 is 18 amino acids long. Germline V gene sequence: CDR1 ENHRY, CDR2 SYGVKD. Here the CDR3 reads CAISPGTAANPRNYEQYF. The sequenced part of the CDR3 DNA is TGTGCCATCAGTCCCGGGACAGCCGCTAACCCCCGGAACTACGAG.

For this clone: The observed sequence ends 3 residues before the CDR3 terminus, with the missing tail filled in from the germline J gene. The chain links TRBV29-1 to TRBJ2-5, with D uncertain. V was shortened by 5 bases and J by 2 bases, with 9 bases between the two germline ends. The CDR3 spans 12 residues. The germline V gene encodes CDR1 SQVTM and CDR2 ANQGSEA. The CDR3 DNA, read in part, is TGCAGCGTTCACTCGACACAAGAGACC. Its translation: CSVHSTQET. The full CDR3 protein is CSVHSTQETQYF.

The CDR3 region is CASSLRTAKADTQYF. Incomplete CDR3 DNA: TGTGCCAGCAGCTTAAGGACAGCTAAAGCAGATACG. The V and J genes are TRBV11-2 and TRBJ2-3, with D maybe TRBD1 (6 bases). With the read ending 3 residues before the CDR3 end, the germline J gene is used to fill in that end. V was cut by 2 bases and J by 4 bases, with 13 bases left in between. CDR1 is SGHAT and CDR2 is FQNNGV in the germline V gene. The CDR3 has 15 amino acids.

As regards this clone: The CDR3 end falls 3 residues outside the read, so it is completed with the germline J gene. This chain joins TRBV5-4 and TRBJ2-7, with 9 bases aligning to TRBD2. Per germline, CDR1 SGHNT and CDR2 YYREEE (reference sequence). V was pared by 0 bases and J by 2 bases, with 6 bases of the junction left unmatched. The CDR3 is made up of 16 amino acids. This CDR3 reads CASSLGGLAGTYEQYF. The part of the CDR3 DNA that was read is TGTGCCAGCAGCTTGGGGGGGCTAGCGGGAACCTACGAG.

A remark on this clone: The read ends 3 residues before the CDR3 terminus; that terminus is restored from the germline J gene. The V and J genes are TRBV7-6 and TRBJ2-5; no definite D call. CDR3 length equals 15 residues. Germline CDR1 reads SGHVS; CDR2 reads FNYEAQ. The V gene lost 4 bases and the J gene lost 2 bases, with 14 bases spanning the gap. The CDR3 loop reads CASSSTRQLQETQYF. The CDR3 DNA, read in part, is TGTGCCAGCAGCTCTACCCGACAACTTCAAGAGACC.

Remarks on this clone: With the read ending 3 residues before the CDR3 end, the germline J gene is used to fill in that end. The chain employs TRBV6-1 and TRBJ2-6; D not resolved. V lost 2 bases and J lost 0, with 5 bases in between. The CDR3 spans 15 residues. Germline V gene lookup returns CDR1 MNHNS and CDR2 SASEGT. The CDR3 here is CASSEPGSGANVLTF. The CDR3 bases that were read are TGTGCCAGCAGTGAACCGGGCTCTGGGGCCAACGTC.

As regards this clone: The read finishes 3 residues shy of the CDR3 end, and the germline J gene is used to complete it. This sequence joins TRBV20-1 and TRBJ1-4; tentatively, D is TRBD1 (5 bases). CDR3 length: 16 residues. Germline CDR1 and CDR2: DFQATT and SNEGSKA (reference sequence). V lost 4 bases and J lost 3, with 18 bases in between. CDR3 loop: CSATRRTISANEKLFF. The sequenced part of the CDR3 DNA is TGCAGTGCTACCCGTCGGACAATCAGCGCTAATGAAAAA.

As regards this clone: The read finishes 3 residues shy of the CDR3 end, and the germline J gene is used to complete it. This chain uses TRBV11-3 with TRBJ2-1; 11 bases are a match to TRBD1. Germline values: CDR1 SGHNT, CDR2 YENEEA. The CDR3 consists of 13 residues. V shed 5 bases and J 9 bases; nucleotides not matched to a gene: 3. The sequenced CDR3 bases are TGTGCCAGCAGCGGACAGGGGGCAAGTGAG. Residues: CASSGQGASE. The complete CDR3 reads CASSGQGASEQFF.

About this clone itself: The CDR3 goes on 3 residues after the read ends, and that part is filled in from the germline J gene. V usage is TRBV6-2 or TRBV6-3 and J usage is TRBJ1-5; D unclear. From germline, CDR1 is MNHEY and CDR2 SVGEGT. With 4 bases removed from V and 3 bases from J, the gap between germline ends came to 10 bases. CDR3 size: 14 residues. CDR3 sequence: CASSSVSNNQPQHF. Partial CDR3 DNA: TGTGCCAGCAGTTCCGTCAGTAACAATCAGCCC.

Comments on this clone: This sample includes further DNA sequences coding for the same CDR3. This CDR3 reads CASSQVGGSNQPQHF. The CDR3 bases that were read are TGCGCCAGCAGCCAAGTAGGGGGTTCAAATCAGCCC. The chain combines TRBV4-1 with TRBJ1-5; tentatively, D is TRBD1 (6 bases). The missing CDR3 end, 3 residues past where the read stops, is filled in from the germline J gene. The length of the CDR3 is 15 residues. V was cut by 1 base and J by 4 bases, with 11 bases left in between. Looked up from germline, CDR1 is MGHRA and CDR2 is YSYEKL.

On this clone itself: Mismatch with germline at one junction end may stem from a read error. The read terminates 3 residues before the CDR3 end, so the remaining end is supplied by the germline J gene. The chain carries TRBV4-2 and TRBJ2-7, with TRBD2 identical over 11 bases. The CDR3 is made up of 15 amino acids. The V gene's germline CDR1 is LGHNA and CDR2 YNFKEQ. This chain's CDR3 is CASSQDLAGGYEQYF. The CDR3 bases that were read are TGCGCCAGCAGCCAAGATCTAGCGGGAGGCTACGAG.

Worth noting for this clone: The read comes to an end 3 residues before the CDR3 does, leaving the germline J gene to fill in the end. The chain combines TRBV2 with TRBJ1-6, with a possible D match to TRBD1 (6 bases). Germline V lookup: CDR1 SNHLY, CDR2 FYNNEI. This CDR3 comprises 13 residues. With 7 bases removed from V and 7 bases from J, the gap between germline ends came to 11 bases. The covered CDR3 bases are TGTGCCAGCAAGGCCCAGGGGAATTCACCC. It encodes CASKAQGNSP. In full, the CDR3 is CASKAQGNSPLHF.

As to this clone: The read ends 3 residues shy of where the CDR3 ends; the end is completed using the germline J gene. The chain couples TRBV6-2 or TRBV6-3 to TRBJ2-7; 8 positions match TRBD1. V trimming: 8 bases; J trimming: 2 bases; junction bases outside the gene matches: 8. This CDR3 comprises 14 residues. Germline values: CDR1 MNHEY, CDR2 SVGEGT. The covered CDR3 bases are TGTGCCAGCGGCAATGACAGGGGAACCTACGAG. This encodes CASGNDRGTYE. The CDR3, in full, reads CASGNDRGTYEQYF.

The CDR3 DNA, read in part, is TGTGCCAGCAGCTTAGGACTAGCGGAC. This translates into CASSLGLAD. The full CDR3 reads CASSLGLADYTF. The gene calls are TRBV5-6 and TRBJ1-2, with D uncertain. The read comes to an end 3 residues before the CDR3 does, leaving the germline J gene to fill in the end. CDR1 SGHDT and CDR2 YYEEEE come from the germline V gene. This CDR3 comprises 12 residues.

As to this clone: The read halts 3 residues ahead of the CDR3 end, with the missing end drawn from the germline J gene. The chain joins TRBV2 to TRBJ2-2; D ambiguous. V lost 4 bases and J 5 bases, leaving 8 bases between the germline ends. The CDR3 covers 13 residues. Germline values: CDR1 SNHLY, CDR2 FYNNEI. The CDR3 sequence: CASSGRVTGELFF. The part of the CDR3 DNA that was read is TGTGCCAGCAGTGGCCGGGTTACCGGGGAG.

The CDR3: CASSQDQGGPDTQYF. The part of the CDR3 DNA that was read is TGTGCCAGCAGCCAAGATCAGGGGGGACCAGATACG. The chain links TRBV4-2 to TRBJ2-3; tentative D call: TRBD1 (7 bases). The read comes to an end 3 residues before the CDR3 does, leaving the germline J gene to fill in the end. Germline V gives CDR1 LGHNA, CDR2 YNFKEQ. The CDR3 contains 15 residues. Trimming left V 0 bases short and J 4 bases short, with 11 bases between.

As to this clone: The read terminates 3 residues ahead of where the CDR3 ends, so the germline J gene completes it. The chain is built from TRBV12-3 or TRBV12-4 and TRBJ1-1; no reliable D call. The V gene lost 4 bases and the J gene lost 1 base, with 13 bases spanning the gap. The CDR3 totals 15 residues. The CDR3 here is CASSSQIASNTEAFF. The DNA read from the CDR3 is TGTGCCAGCAGTTCTCAAATAGCCTCGAACACTGAA.

A remark on this clone: From the germline J gene comes the end of the CDR3, since the read stops 3 residues before it. The V and J genes are TRBV11-1 and TRBJ2-1, with a weak D call TRBD2 (5 bases). V gave up 2 bases and J gave up 4 bases, with 9 bases separating them. Germline V gene data show CDR1 as SGHAT and CDR2 as FQDESV (reference sequence). This CDR3 region has 14 residues. CDR3 bases read: TGTGCCAGCAGCTTACCGGGGAAGTACAATGAG. Encoded protein: CASSLPGKYNE. The entire CDR3 protein is CASSLPGKYNEQFF.

Notes on this clone: The read terminates 3 residues before the CDR3 end, so the remaining end is supplied by the germline J gene. This sequence joins TRBV7-2 and TRBJ1-2; TRBD1 is a possible D gene (6 bases). Germline CDR1 SGHTA, CDR2 FQGNSA. CDR3 length: 14 residues. CDR3 sequence: CASRMAGAAYDYTF. The DNA read from the CDR3 is TGTGCCAGCAGAATGGCGGGGGCAGCCTACGAC.

The CDR3 loop is CASRPRQGLLTTYEQYF. The DNA read from the CDR3 is TGTGCCAGCAGACCCCGACAGGGCCTCCTCACGACCTACGAG. The chain employs TRBV28 and TRBJ2-7; TRBD1 agrees at 7 bases. The CDR3 end lies 3 residues beyond the end of the read and is filled in from the germline J gene. CDR3 length equals 17 residues. J was trimmed by 2 bases and V by 6 bases; bases with no gene match: 16. From germline, CDR1 is MDHEN and CDR2 SYDVKM.

For this clone: Sequencing ends 3 residues short of the CDR3 end; the germline J gene provides the rest. The chain is built from TRBV5-6 and TRBJ1-2; weak D call: TRBD1 (6 bases). This CDR3 is built from 14 residues. CDR1 is SGHDT and CDR2 is YYEEEE in the germline V gene. This chain's CDR3 is CASSLGQDHEGYTF. CDR3 DNA, as far as it was read: TGTGCCAGCAGCTTGGGACAGGATCATGAAGGC.